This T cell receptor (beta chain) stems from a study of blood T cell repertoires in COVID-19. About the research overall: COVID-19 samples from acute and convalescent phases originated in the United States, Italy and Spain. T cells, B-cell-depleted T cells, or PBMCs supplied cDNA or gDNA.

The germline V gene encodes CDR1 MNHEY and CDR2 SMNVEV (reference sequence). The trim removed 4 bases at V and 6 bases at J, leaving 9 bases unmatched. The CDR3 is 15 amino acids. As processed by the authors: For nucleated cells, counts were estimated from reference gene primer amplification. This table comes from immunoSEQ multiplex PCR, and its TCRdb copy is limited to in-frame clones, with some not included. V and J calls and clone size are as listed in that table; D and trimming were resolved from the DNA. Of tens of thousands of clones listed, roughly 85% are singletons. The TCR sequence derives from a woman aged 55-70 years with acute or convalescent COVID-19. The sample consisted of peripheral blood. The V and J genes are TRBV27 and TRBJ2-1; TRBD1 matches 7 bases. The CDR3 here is CASSSIPGTANEQFF. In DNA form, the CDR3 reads TGTGCCAGCAGTTCCATCCCCGGGACAGCCAATGAGCAGTTCTTC.